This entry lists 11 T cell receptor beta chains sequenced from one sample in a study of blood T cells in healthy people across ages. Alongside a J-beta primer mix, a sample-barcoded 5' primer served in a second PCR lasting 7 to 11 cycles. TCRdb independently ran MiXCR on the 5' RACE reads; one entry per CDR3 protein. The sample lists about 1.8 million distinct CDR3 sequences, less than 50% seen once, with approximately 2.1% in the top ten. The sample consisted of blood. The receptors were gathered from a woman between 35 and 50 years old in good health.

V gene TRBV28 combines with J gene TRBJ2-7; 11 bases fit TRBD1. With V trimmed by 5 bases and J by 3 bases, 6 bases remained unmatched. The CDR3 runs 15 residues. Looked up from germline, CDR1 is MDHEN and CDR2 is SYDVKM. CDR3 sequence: CASSGDRGKNYEQYF. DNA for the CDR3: TGTGCCAGCAGTGGGGACAGGGGGAAGAACTACGAGCAGTACTTC. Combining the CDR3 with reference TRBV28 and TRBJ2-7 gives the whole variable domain DVKVTQSSRYLVKRTGEKVFLECVQDMDHENMFWYRQDPGLGLRLIYFSYDVKMKEKGDIPEGYSVSREKKERFSLILESASTNQTSMYLCASSGDRGKNYEQYFGPGTRLTVT.

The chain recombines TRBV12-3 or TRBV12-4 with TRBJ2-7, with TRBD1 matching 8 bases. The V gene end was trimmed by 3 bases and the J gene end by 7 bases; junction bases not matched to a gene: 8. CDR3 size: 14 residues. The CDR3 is CASSFGTGYNEQYF. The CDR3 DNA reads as TGTGCCAGCAGTTTTGGGACAGGTTACAATGAGCAGTACTTC.

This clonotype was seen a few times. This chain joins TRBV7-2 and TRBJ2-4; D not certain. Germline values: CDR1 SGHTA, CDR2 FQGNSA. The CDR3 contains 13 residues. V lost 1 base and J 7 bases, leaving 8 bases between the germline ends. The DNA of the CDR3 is TGTGCCAGCAGCTTAGAGGCGAGGAACATTCAGTACTTC. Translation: CASSLEARNIQYF.

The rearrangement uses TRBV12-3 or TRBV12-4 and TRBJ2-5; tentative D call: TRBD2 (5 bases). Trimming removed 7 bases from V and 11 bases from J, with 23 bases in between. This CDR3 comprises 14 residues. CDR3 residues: CASNLARSYNEQYF. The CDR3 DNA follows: TGTGCCAGCAATCTAGCCAGGTCCTACAATGAGCAGTACTTC.

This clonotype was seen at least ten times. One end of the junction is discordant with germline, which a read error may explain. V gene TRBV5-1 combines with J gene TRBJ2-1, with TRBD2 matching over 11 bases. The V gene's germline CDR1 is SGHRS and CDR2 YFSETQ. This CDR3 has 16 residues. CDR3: CASSLSGTSGYNEQFF. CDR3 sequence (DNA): TGTGCCAGCAGCTTGTCCGGGACTAGCGGATACAATGAGCAGTTCTTC.

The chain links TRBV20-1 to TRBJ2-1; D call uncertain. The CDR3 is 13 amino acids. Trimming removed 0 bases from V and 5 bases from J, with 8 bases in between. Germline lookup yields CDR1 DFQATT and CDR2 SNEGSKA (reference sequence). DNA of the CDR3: TGCAGTGCTAGAGAACCATTTAACAATGAGCAGTTCTTC. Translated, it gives CSAREPFNNEQFF.

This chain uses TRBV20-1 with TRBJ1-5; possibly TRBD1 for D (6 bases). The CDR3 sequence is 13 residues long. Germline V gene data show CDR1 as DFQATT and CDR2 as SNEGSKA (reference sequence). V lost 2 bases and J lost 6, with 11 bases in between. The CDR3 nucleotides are TGCAGTGCTAGAAGGCCAGGGGCTCAGCCCCAGCATTTT. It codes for CSARRPGAQPQHF.

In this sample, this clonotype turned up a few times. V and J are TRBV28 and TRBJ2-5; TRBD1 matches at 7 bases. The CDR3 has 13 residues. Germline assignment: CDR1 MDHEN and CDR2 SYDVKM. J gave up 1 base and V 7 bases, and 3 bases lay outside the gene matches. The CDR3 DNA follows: TGTGCCAGCATGGACAGGAGCCAAGAGACCCAGTACTTC. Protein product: CASMDRSQETQYF.

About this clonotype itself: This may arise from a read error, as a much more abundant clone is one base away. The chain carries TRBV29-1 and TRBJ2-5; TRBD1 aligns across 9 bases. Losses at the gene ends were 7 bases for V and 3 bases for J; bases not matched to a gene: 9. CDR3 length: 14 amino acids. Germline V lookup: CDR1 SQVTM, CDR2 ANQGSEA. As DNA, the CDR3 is TGCAGCGATGCCCCGGACAGGGGCGAAGAGACCCAGTACTTC. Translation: CSDAPDRGEETQYF.

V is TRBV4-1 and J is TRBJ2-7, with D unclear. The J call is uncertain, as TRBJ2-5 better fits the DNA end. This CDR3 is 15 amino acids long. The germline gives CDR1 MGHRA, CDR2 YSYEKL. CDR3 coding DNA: TGCGCCAGCAGCCAAGCGGTGGCAGACCAAGAGACCCAGTACTTC. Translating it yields CASSQAVADQETQYF.

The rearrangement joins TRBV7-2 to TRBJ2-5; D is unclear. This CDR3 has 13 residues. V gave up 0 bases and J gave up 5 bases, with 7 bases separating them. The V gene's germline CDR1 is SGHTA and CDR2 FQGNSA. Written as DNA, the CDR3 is TGTGCCAGCAGCTTAGCTACAGCCGAGACCCAGTACTTC. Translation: CASSLATAETQYF.